The TCR beta chain described here comes from a study of shared clonotypes between healthy human individuals. The wider study: Three plates each covered CD4 naive and memory; CD8 naive two, CD8 memory one.

The CDR3 runs to 12 residues. Germline CDR1 and CDR2: SGHTA and FQGNSA. V lost 5 bases, J lost 1 base, and 5 bases lay in between. Method: immunoSEQ multiplex PCR; TCRdb's copy keeps in-frame clones and lacks some. The top ten clones hold roughly 1.7% of a sample with approximately 2,200,000 clones, 90% to 95% of them seen once. Cells designated naive CD8 were CD45RO-negative and were positively selected for CCR7, with terminally differentiated effector memory CD45RA+ cells excluded. In its sample, this clone was seen once. The same CDR3 is also encoded by other DNA sequences in this sample. The clonotype comes from a man between 18 and 29 years old in good health. Some clones in this sample may be carry-over from other donors' samples. Sequencing input: naive CD8+ T cells from PBMCs. This chain uses TRBV7-2 with TRBJ1-1; D unresolved. The CDR3 protein is CASSPRNTEAFF. CDR3 nucleotides: TGTGCCAGCAGCCCTAGGAACACTGAAGCTTTCTTT.